This T cell receptor beta chain came from a study of control samples from healthy donors and cancer patients. The CDR3 covers 16 residues. Trimming took off 3 bases at V and 4 bases at J, with 15 bases between the two ends. The germline gives CDR1 KGHSH, CDR2 LQKENI. Data came from immunoSEQ multiplex PCR; TCRdb stores just in-frame clones and leaves some out. The sample lists around 200,000 clones; about 93% were seen once. The sequenced sample was blood. The receptor was derived from a man between 50 and 59 years old in good health. J is TRBJ1-4 and V is TRBV18; a weak D match, TRBD1 (6 bases). CDR3 coding DNA: TGTGCCAGCTCACCCCTCCAACAGGGCATTAATGAAAAACTGTTTTTT. Translated: CASSPLQQGINEKLFF. Using reference TRBV18 and TRBJ1-4 for the parts outside the CDR3, the full variable domain is NAGVMQNPRHLVRRRGQEARLRCSPMKGHSHVYWYRQLPEEGLKFMVYLQKENIIDESGMPKERFSAEFPKEGPSILRIQQVVRGDSAAYFCASSPLQQGINEKLFFGSGTQLSVL.